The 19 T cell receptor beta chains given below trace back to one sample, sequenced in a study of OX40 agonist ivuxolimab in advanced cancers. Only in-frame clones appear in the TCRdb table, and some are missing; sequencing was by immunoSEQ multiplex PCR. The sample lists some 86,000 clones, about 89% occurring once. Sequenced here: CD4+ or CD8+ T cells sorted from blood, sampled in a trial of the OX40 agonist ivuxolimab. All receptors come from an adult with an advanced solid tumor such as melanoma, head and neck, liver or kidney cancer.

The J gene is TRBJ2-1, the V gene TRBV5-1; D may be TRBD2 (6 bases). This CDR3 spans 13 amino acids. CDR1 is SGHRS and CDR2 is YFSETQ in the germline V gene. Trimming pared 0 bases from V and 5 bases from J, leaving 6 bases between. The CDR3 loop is CASSLGTNNEQFF. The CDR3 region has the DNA TGCGCCAGCAGCTTGGGGACTAACAATGAGCAGTTCTTC.

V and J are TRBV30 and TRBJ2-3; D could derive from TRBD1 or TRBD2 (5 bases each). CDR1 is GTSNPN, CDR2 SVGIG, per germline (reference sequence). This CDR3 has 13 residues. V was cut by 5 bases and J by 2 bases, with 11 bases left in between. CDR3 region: CAWGGEITDTQYF. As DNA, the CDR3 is TGTGCCTGGGGGGGAGAGATCACAGATACGCAGTATTTT.

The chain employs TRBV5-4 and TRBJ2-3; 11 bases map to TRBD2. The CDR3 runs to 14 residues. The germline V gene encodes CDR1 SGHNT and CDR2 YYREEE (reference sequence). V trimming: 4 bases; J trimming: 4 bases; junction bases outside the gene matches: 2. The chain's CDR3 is CASSAGLAADTQYF. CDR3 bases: TGTGCCAGCAGCGCGGGACTAGCGGCAGATACGCAGTATTTT.

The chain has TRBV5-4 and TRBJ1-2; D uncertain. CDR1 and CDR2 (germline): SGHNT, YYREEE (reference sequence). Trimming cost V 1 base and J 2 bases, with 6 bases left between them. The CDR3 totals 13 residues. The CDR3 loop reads CASSLKPNYGYTF. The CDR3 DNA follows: TGTGCCAGCAGCTTGAAACCGAACTATGGCTACACCTTC.

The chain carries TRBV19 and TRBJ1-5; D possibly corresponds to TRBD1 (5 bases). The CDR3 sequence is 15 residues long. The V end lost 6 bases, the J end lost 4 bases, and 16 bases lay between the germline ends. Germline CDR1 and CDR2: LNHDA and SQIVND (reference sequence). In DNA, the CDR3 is TGTGCCAGTAGGGGGGACGCAAGAGAAAATCAGCCCCAGCATTTT. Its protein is CASRGDARENQPQHF.

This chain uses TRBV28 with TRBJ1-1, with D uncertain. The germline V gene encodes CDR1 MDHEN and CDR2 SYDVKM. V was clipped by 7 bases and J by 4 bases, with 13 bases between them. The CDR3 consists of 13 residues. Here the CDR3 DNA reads TGTGCCAGCAACCTGACTCCGGGCACTGAAGCTTTCTTT. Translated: CASNLTPGTEAFF.

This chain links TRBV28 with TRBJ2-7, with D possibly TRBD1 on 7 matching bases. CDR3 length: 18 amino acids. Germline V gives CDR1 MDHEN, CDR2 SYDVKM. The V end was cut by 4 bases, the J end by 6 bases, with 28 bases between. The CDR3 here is CASSSPPSASGGSREQYF. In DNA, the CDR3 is TGTGCCAGCAGTTCTCCTCCCTCAGCCTCAGGGGGGAGTCGCGAGCAGTACTTC.

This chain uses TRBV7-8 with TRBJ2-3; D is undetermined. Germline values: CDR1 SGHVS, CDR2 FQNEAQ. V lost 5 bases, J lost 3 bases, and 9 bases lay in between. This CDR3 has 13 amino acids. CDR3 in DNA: TGTGCCAGCAGCCCCGTAGGGACAGATACGCAGTATTTT. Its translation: CASSPVGTDTQYF.

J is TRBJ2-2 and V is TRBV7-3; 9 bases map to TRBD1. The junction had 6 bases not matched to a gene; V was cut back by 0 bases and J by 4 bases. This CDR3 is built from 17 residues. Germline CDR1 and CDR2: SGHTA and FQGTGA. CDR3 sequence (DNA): TGTGCCAGCAGCTTAACTGGGGACAGGGTGCTCACCGGGGAGCTGTTTTTT. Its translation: CASSLTGDRVLTGELFF.

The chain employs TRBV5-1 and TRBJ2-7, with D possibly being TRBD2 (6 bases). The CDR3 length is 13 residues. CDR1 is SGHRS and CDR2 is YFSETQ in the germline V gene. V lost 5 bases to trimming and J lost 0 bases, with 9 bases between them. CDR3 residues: CASSRGGSYEQYF. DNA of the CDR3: TGCGCCAGCAGTAGGGGAGGCTCCTACGAGCAGTACTTC.

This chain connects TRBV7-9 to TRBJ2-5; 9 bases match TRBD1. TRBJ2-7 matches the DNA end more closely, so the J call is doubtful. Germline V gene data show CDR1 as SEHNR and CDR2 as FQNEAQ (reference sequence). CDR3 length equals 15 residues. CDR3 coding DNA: TGTGCCAGCAGCCCGACGGGACAGGGAGGCTACGAGCAGTACTTC. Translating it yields CASSPTGQGGYEQYF.

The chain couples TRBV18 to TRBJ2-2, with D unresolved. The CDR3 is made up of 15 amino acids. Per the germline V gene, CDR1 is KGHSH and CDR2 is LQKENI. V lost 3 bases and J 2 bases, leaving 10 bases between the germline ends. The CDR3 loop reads CASSPVRSNTGELFF. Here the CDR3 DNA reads TGTGCCAGCTCACCGGTACGGTCCAACACCGGGGAGCTGTTTTTT. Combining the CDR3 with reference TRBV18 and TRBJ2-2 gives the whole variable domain NAGVMQNPRHLVRRRGQEARLRCSPMKGHSHVYWYRQLPEEGLKFMVYLQKENIIDESGMPKERFSAEFPKEGPSILRIQQVVRGDSAAYFCASSPVRSNTGELFFGEGSRLTVL.

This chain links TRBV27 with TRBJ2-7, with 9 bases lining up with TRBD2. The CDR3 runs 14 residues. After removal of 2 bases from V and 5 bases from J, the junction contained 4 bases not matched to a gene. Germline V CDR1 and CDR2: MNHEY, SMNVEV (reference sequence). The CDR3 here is CASSLGIAGDEQYF. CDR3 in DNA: TGTGCCAGCAGTTTAGGGATAGCGGGAGACGAGCAGTACTTC.

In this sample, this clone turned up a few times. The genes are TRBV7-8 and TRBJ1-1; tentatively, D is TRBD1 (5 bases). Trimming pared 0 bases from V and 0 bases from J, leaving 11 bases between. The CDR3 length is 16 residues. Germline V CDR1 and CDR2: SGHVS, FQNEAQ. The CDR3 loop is CASSLAGPGLNTEAFF. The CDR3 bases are TGTGCCAGCAGCTTAGCTGGCCCGGGACTGAACACTGAAGCTTTCTTT.

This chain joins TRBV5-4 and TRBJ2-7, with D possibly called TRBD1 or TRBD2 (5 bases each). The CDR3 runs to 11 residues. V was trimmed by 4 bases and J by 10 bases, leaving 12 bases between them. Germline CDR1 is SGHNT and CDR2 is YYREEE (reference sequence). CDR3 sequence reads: CASSRGPDQYF. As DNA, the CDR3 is TGTGCCAGCAGCCGGGGACCCGATCAGTACTTC.

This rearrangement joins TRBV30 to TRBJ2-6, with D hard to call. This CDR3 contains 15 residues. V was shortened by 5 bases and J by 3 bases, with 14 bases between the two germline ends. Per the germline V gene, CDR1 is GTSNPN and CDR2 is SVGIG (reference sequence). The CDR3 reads CAWASWGNGANVLTF. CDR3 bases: TGTGCCTGGGCCTCCTGGGGTAATGGGGCCAACGTCCTGACTTTC.

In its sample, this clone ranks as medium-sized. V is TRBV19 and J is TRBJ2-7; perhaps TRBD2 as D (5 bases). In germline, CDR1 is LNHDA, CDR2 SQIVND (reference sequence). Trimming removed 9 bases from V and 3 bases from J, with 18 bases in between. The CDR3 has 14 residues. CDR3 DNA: TGTGCCAGCAGAACTAGAGTGGGAAACTACGAGCAGTACTTC. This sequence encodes CASRTRVGNYEQYF. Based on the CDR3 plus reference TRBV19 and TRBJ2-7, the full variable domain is DGGITQSPKYLFRKEGQNVTLSCEQNLNHDAMYWYRQDPGQGLRLIYYSQIVNDFQKGDIAEGYSVSREKKESFPLTVTSAQKNPTAFYLCASRTRVGNYEQYFGPGTRLTVT.

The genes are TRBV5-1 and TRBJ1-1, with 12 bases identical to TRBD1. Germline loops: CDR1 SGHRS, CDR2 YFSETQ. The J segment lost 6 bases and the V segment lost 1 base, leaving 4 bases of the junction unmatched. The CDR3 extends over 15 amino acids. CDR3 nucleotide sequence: TGCGCCAGCAGCTTGACCGGGACAGGGGGCCCTGAAGCTTTCTTT. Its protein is CASSLTGTGGPEAFF.

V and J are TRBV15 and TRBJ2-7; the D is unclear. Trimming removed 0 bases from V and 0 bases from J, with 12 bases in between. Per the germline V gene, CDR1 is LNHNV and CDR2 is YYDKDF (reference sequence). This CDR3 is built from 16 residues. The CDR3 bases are TGTGCCACCAGCAGAGATGGGCCGGGCAGCTCCTACGAGCAGTACTTC. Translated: CATSRDGPGSSYEQYF.